Listed here are 3 T cell receptor beta chains from one sample, sequenced in a study of response to subunit inactivated influenza vaccine. TCRdb ran MiXCR on the RT-PCR reads and lists one entry per CDR3 protein. The data hold a few hundred thousand distinct CDR3 sequences, with about 14% observed a single time. The sample in question was PBMCs from blood, obtained 12 days after vaccination. The source of these receptors is a man between 45 and 60 years old who received an inactivated influenza vaccine.

The chain has TRBV28 and TRBJ2-1; the match to TRBD1 covers 8 bases. The V gene's germline CDR1 is MDHEN and CDR2 SYDVKM. CDR3 length: 12 residues. Trimming removed 5 bases from V and 9 bases from J; junction bases left unmatched: 3. Here the CDR3 reads CASSQGATEQFF. The CDR3 nucleotides read TGTGCCAGCAGTCAGGGGGCCACTGAGCAGTTCTTC.

This clonotype occurred a few times. The V and J genes are TRBV20-1 and TRBJ2-5; D may match TRBD1 or TRBD2 (6 bases each). The CDR3 is made up of 15 amino acids. Germline V gene lookup returns CDR1 DFQATT and CDR2 SNEGSKA (reference sequence). V was shortened by 3 bases and J by 4 bases, with 18 bases between the two germline ends. This CDR3 is CSASRVVGGRETQYF. DNA for the CDR3: TGCAGTGCTAGCCGCGTTGTGGGGGGCCGAGAGACCCAGTACTTC.

V usage is TRBV12-3 or TRBV12-4 and J usage is TRBJ2-2; 8 positions match TRBD2. The V and J ends lost 4 bases and 4 bases, in that order; junction bases with no gene match: 8. The CDR3 has 16 residues. CDR3 nucleotide sequence: TGTGCCAGCAGTTCCGGGGGGGGAATAGGCACCGGGGAGCTGTTTTTT. Encoded protein: CASSSGGGIGTGELFF.